The rows below give T cell receptor beta chains drawn from one sample of a study of shared clonotypes between healthy human individuals. Profiled with immunoSEQ multiplex PCR; TCRdb holds only in-frame clones, not every one. The sample contains under 750,000 clones, just under 75% of which appear only once. Material: memory CD4+ T cells sorted from blood. These receptors originate from a woman in her 30s in good health. CDR3s leave out the opening cysteine and the closing phenylalanine or tryptophan. Some rows mark clone size as missing; the rest say once, few, many or name a class of expanded clone.

.,TRBV28,TRBJ2-5,ASSSGPREQY
once,TRBV10-1,TRBJ1-5,ATPDRAPKGPQH
.,TRBV4-2,TRBJ2-5,ASSPGQGGETQY
.,TRBV18,TRBJ1-1,ASSQKQGGTEAF
.,TRBV10-1,TRBJ2-1,ASSAASGSNEQF
.,TRBV9,TRBJ1-4,ASSVVEGRHEKLF
once,TRBV5-4,TRBJ2-2,ASSLKSTGELF
once,TRBV6-1,TRBJ2-7,ASSGRGAYEQY
.,TRBV7-9,TRBJ1-5,ASSPDKDSNQPQH
.,TRBV28,TRBJ2-5,ASSLVSAAQY
.,TRBV28,TRBJ1-1,ASSLYGNGRMNTEAF
.,TRBV18,TRBJ1-1,ASSPGERGTEAF
.,TRBV30,TRBJ2-6,AWTLSSGANVLT
.,TRBV29-1,TRBJ2-1,SVELRQTSGRGFNEQF
few,TRBV5-1,TRBJ1-2,ASSLWQGESGYT
.,TRBV19,TRBJ1-2,ASTDRGHSPGGGYT
.,TRBV10-1,TRBJ2-7,ASSESGTPQY
.,TRBV19,TRBJ1-5,ASSTTGVGSNQPQH
.,TRBV7-8,TRBJ1-1,ASSLKGGVMNTEAF
.,TRBV7-2,TRBJ2-7,ASSLSRLAGSYEQY
.,TRBV28,TRBJ2-7,ASSSSGRATYEQY
few,TRBV6-1,TRBJ1-5,ASSRGGDSNQPQH
.,TRBV11-3,TRBJ1-2,ASRQDRWSGYT
.,TRBV28,TRBJ2-7,ASSRRQVGGYGYEQY
.,TRBV5-8,TRBJ2-1,ASSRGLAGRRRYNEQF
.,TRBV7-9,TRBJ1-2,ASSSPAKVRNNGYT
.,TRBV5-8,TRBJ2-6,ASSSGGSGANVLT
.,TRBV18,TRBJ2-7,ASSPRSRDRGPEQY
.,TRBV7-1,TRBJ2-7,ASSPYIEEQY
many,TRBV28,TRBJ2-5,ASSLGTGPQETQY
few,TRBV28,TRBJ2-5,ASSPGLAIETQY
once,TRBV18,TRBJ2-7,ASSRGQDSSYEQY
.,TRBV7-6,TRBJ2-2,ASMPIAGGTGELF
.,TRBV19,TRBJ1-5,ATRGEGNQPQH
.,TRBV18,TRBJ2-5,ASSPPGTGALETQY
.,TRBV6-5,TRBJ1-6,ASSPRQISPLH
few,TRBV11-2,TRBJ1-4,ASSLKGNEKLF